Here is one T cell receptor (beta chain) with its context. Naive CD8 isolation took CD45RO-negative cells positively selected for CCR7 and excluded terminally differentiated effector memory CD45RA+ cells. Germline V lookup: CDR1 ENHRY, CDR2 SYGVKD. The CDR3 length is 16 residues. The ends lost 3 bases at V and 0 bases at J; junction bases unmatched: 7. The sample originates from a study of shared clonotypes between healthy human individuals. At the level of the study: The donor pool was made up of two women and a few men aged 18 to 49.

Deep-level running was used for the assay. Per the original methods: Junction-only sequences without quality scores came from ImmunoSEQ, so filtering differed. The data were produced by immunoSEQ multiplex PCR, yet TCRdb's version contains in-frame clones alone and is incomplete. V, J and clone size reflect that table, while D and trimming were determined from the DNA. The table lists some 2 million clones, 85% to 95% of them singletons. The TCR comes from a man aged 18-30 years in good health. The V and J genes are TRBV10-3 and TRBJ2-7; the match to TRBD1 covers 8 bases. The sequenced sample consisted of naive CD8+ T cells sorted from blood. CDR3 coding DNA: TGTGCCATCAGTGATGTGTCCGACAGGGGCTCCTACGAGCAGTACTTC. Its translation is CAISDVSDRGSYEQYF.